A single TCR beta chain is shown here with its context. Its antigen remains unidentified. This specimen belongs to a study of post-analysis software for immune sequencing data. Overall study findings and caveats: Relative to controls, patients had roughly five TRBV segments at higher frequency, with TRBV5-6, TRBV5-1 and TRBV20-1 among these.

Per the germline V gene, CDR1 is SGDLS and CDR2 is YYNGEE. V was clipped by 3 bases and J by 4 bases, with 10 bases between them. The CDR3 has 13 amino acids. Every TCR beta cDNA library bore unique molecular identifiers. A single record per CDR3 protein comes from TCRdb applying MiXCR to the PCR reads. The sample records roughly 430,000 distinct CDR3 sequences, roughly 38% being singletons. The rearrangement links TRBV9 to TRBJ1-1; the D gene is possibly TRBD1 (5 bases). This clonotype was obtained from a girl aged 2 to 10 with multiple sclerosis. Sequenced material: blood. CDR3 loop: CASSGDPGTEAFF. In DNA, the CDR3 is TGTGCCAGCAGCGGGGACCCAGGCACTGAAGCTTTCTTT.